This TCR beta chain comes out of a study of blood T cell repertoires in COVID-19. TCRdb keeps only in-frame clones here, not all; method: immunoSEQ multiplex PCR. Among 250,000 to 350,000 clones listed, about nine tenths were seen once. The sequenced sample was peripheral blood. This sequence originates from a woman between 45 and 60 years old with COVID-19, enrolled during active disease.

CDR3 loop: CAIRTGSSGNTIYF. The CDR3 DNA follows: TGTGCCATCAGGACAGGGAGCTCTGGAAACACCATATATTTT. The chain combines TRBV10-3 with TRBJ1-3, with TRBD1 matching over 7 bases. The CDR3 is made up of 14 amino acids. Germline V CDR1 and CDR2: ENHRY, SYGVKD. J gave up 0 bases and V 6 bases, and 2 bases lay outside the gene matches.